These T cell receptor beta chains were read from a single sample in a study of PD-L1 blockade in urothelial cancer. The method was immunoSEQ multiplex PCR; TCRdb's version includes in-frame clones alone and lacks a portion of them. Among tens of thousands of clones, approximately 75% were seen once, and the ten largest hold about 1.6%. Sample: PBMCs, taken around atezolizumab (anti-PD-L1) treatment. The receptor source for this set is a man between 65 and 80 years old with urothelial cancer. Both conserved end residues are part of each CDR3. Fields, in order: clone size, D gene, V gene, J gene, CDR3 length, CDR3 DNA, CDR3 protein. D genes are given only for firm matches. Rows may omit the clone size; those that give it use once, few, many or a size class.

.	TRBD1	TRBV5-6	TRBJ1-1	11	TGTGCCAGCAGAAGGGACAGAGAAGCTTTCTTT	CASRRDREAFF
.	TRBD1	TRBV6-5	TRBJ2-3	16	TGTGCCAGCAGTTACTCGGTCGGACAGGGAGCAGATACGCAGTATTTT	CASSYSVGQGADTQYF
once	TRBD2	TRBV2	TRBJ2-3	17	TGTGCCAGCAGTGAAGAGTCGGTAGCGGGAGTTATAGATACGCAGTATTTT	CASSEESVAGVIDTQYF
.	.	TRBV4-2	TRBJ2-4	15	TGTGCCAGCAGCCAAGAAATGCGGCCCGAAAACATTCAGTACTTC	CASSQEMRPENIQYF
.	TRBD2	TRBV9	TRBJ2-3	17	TGTGCCAGCAGCGTAGCCGGGAGGGCCTCCGGGACAGATACGCAGTATTTT	CASSVAGRASGTDTQYF
.	.	TRBV2	TRBJ2-7	16	TGTGCCAGCAGTGAAGCGGGATACGACAGCTCCTACGAGCAGTACTTC	CASSEAGYDSSYEQYF
.	.	TRBV19	TRBJ2-7	16	TGTGCCAGTAGTCCTCCCGGGGGAGGTGCTACCTACGAGCAGTACTTC	CASSPPGGGATYEQYF
.	TRBD1	TRBV19	TRBJ1-4	14	TGTGCCAGTAGCCAGGGACAGCGCTATGAAAAACTGTTTTTT	CASSQGQRYEKLFF
.	TRBD1	TRBV7-9	TRBJ1-3	14	TGTGCCAGCAGCCCGGACAGGGTTGGAAACACCATATATTTT	CASSPDRVGNTIYF
many	TRBD1	TRBV7-2	TRBJ1-4	15	TGTGCCAGCAGCGCGTCCCGGGACAGTTCCCAAAAACTGTTTTTT	CASSASRDSSQKLFF
.	TRBD1	TRBV25-1	TRBJ2-7	14	TGTGCCAGCAGTGGGACAGGGGAGTCCTACGAGCAGTACTTC	CASSGTGESYEQYF
.	.	TRBV5-1	TRBJ2-1	15	TGCGCCAGCAGCCAGGGAGGGACAGGTCTCAATGAGCAGTTCTTC	CASSQGGTGLNEQFF
.	.	TRBV7-2	TRBJ1-2	12	TGTGCCAGCACCAGGGAGCGGGATGGCTACACCTTC	CASTRERDGYTF
.	.	TRBV2	TRBJ2-1	14	TGTGCCAGCAGTGTAGAGCTATCCTACAATGAGCAGTTCTTC	CASSVELSYNEQFF
.	TRBD1	TRBV4-3	TRBJ2-1	15	TGCGCCAGCAGCCAAGACCGGGACAGGGGAAATGAGCAGTTCTTC	CASSQDRDRGNEQFF
.	.	TRBV5-1	TRBJ1-1	16	TGCGCCAGCAGCTTGGGCACTGCAGGGAGGGACACTGAAGCTTTCTTT	CASSLGTAGRDTEAFF
few	.	TRBV29-1	TRBJ1-1	13	TGCAGCGTTTGGGAGGGGATGAACACTGAAGCTTTCTTT	CSVWEGMNTEAFF
.	TRBD1	TRBV6-5	TRBJ1-3	16	TGTGCCAGCAGTTCCCAGGGGGTCCTCTCTGGAAACACCATATATTTT	CASSSQGVLSGNTIYF
.	TRBD1	TRBV27	TRBJ2-7	14	TGTGCCAGCAGTTTATTCGGACAGGGTGCGGAGCAGTACTTC	CASSLFGQGAEQYF
.	.	TRBV7-9	TRBJ2-6	16	TGTGCCAGCAGCTCGTTGACAGGTTCTGGGGCCAACGTCCTGACTTTC	CASSSLTGSGANVLTF
.	.	TRBV4-1	TRBJ2-3	16	TGCGCCAGCAGCCAACTGCCTCCCAGGAGCACAGATACGCAGTATTTT	CASSQLPPRSTDTQYF
.	.	TRBV4-1	TRBJ1-5	15	TGCGCCAGCAGCCAAGCCCTCGGAGGTTATCAGCCCCAGCATTTT	CASSQALGGYQPQHF
.	.	TRBV7-3	TRBJ1-1	16	TGTGCCAGCAGCCCCCGGGGGGGCAGGGTATTTACTGAAGCTTTCTTT	CASSPRGGRVFTEAFF
.	.	TRBV2	TRBJ1-3	12	TGTGCCAGCGGGGGGACTGGAAACACCATATATTTT	CASGGTGNTIYF
.	.	TRBV5-6	TRBJ1-5	13	TGTGCCAGCAGCCACGGGGTGCGGGAGCCCCAGCATTTT	CASSHGVREPQHF
.	.	TRBV11-2	TRBJ2-4	17	TGTGCCAGCAGCGACCGGAGACAGAGTCTAGCCAAAAACATTCAGTACTTC	CASSDRRQSLAKNIQYF
.	.	TRBV20-1	TRBJ2-7	11	TGCAGTGTCCTCCGGGGAGCCGAGCAGTACTTC	CSVLRGAEQYF
.	.	TRBV19	TRBJ1-5	12	TGTGCCAGTAGTATTTCAGGTCAGCCCCAGCATTTT	CASSISGQPQHF
once	TRBD2	TRBV4-1	TRBJ2-1	15	TGCGCCAGCAGCCATCTAGCGGGAGTGGGTGGGGAGCAGTTCTTC	CASSHLAGVGGEQFF
many	.	TRBV5-6	TRBJ1-2	12	TGTGCCAGCAGCTTGTATTCCTCCGGCTACACCTTC	CASSLYSSGYTF
.	TRBD1	TRBV2	TRBJ2-1	17	TGTGCCAGCAGTCAGACACAGGGGTTGGTAAGGTACAATGAGCAGTTCTTC	CASSQTQGLVRYNEQFF
.	.	TRBV7-8	TRBJ2-2	14	TGTGCCAGCAGATTCATGACGGGAACCGGGGAGCTGTTTTTT	CASRFMTGTGELFF
.	TRBD2	TRBV7-2	TRBJ2-3	14	TGTGCCAGCAGCTTATGGCGGGAGGAAGATACGCAGTATTTT	CASSLWREEDTQYF
.	.	TRBV7-9	TRBJ1-1	13	TGTGCCAGCGGCACACAGGATTACACTGAAGCTTTCTTT	CASGTQDYTEAFF
.	.	TRBV2	TRBJ1-2	13	TGTGCCAGCAGTGAAGACAGGGACTATGGCTACACCTTC	CASSEDRDYGYTF
medium-sized	.	TRBV18	TRBJ1-1	13	TGTGCCAGCCGTCAGGGTCTGGACACTGAAGCTTTCTTT	CASRQGLDTEAFF
.	.	TRBV19	TRBJ2-1	12	TGTGCCAGTAGGGGAGATTACAATGAGCAGTTCTTC	CASRGDYNEQFF
.	.	TRBV7-2	TRBJ2-4	14	TGTGCCAGCAGCCCAAGGGGGGCCAAAAACATTCAGTACTTC	CASSPRGAKNIQYF
.	.	TRBV6-1	TRBJ1-2	13	TGTGCCAGCAGTTCGGGTAACAACTATGGCTACACCTTC	CASSSGNNYGYTF
.	.	TRBV7-2	TRBJ1-1	13	TGTGCCAGCAGCTCTAGACAGCTCACTGAAGCTTTCTTT	CASSSRQLTEAFF
.	TRBD1	TRBV11-2	TRBJ1-5	15	TGTGCCAGCAGCGATGGACAGGGCGGTATGTCGGCCCAGCATTTT	CASSDGQGGMSAQHF
.	.	TRBV7-8	TRBJ2-7	17	TGTGCCAGCAGCTTGAGGAGTCCGGGGTCCCCCTCCTACGAGCAGTACTTC	CASSLRSPGSPSYEQYF
.	.	TRBV5-1	TRBJ2-7	14	TGCGCCAGCAGCTTGGCCCACAGGGCTGGGGAGCAGTACTTC	CASSLAHRAGEQYF
.	.	TRBV5-8	TRBJ1-1	12	TGTGCCAGCAGCCCAGGGAACACTGAAGCTTTCTTT	CASSPGNTEAFF
.	.	TRBV7-9	TRBJ2-7	16	TGTGCCAGCAGCTTAGCGATCGGGGTATCGGCCTACGAGCAGTACTTC	CASSLAIGVSAYEQYF
.	.	TRBV5-8	TRBJ2-3	15	TGTGCCAGCAGCTTGCTCGCGGTACCCACAGATACGCAGTATTTT	CASSLLAVPTDTQYF
.	.	TRBV18	TRBJ1-2	15	TGTGCCAGCTCACCATGGGAAGAGGGCCTCGATGGCTACACCTTC	CASSPWEEGLDGYTF
.	.	TRBV6-5	TRBJ2-3	15	TGTGCCAGCAGTTACCTGACAGGTAGCACAGATACGCAGTATTTT	CASSYLTGSTDTQYF
.	.	TRBV7-2	TRBJ1-4	13	TGTGCCAGCAGTGGAGTGGGGGGTGAAAAACTGTTTTTT	CASSGVGGEKLFF
.	.	TRBV27	TRBJ2-7	14	TGTGCCAGCAGTTTAAGGGGTCCTAACTACGAGCAGTACTTC	CASSLRGPNYEQYF
.	.	TRBV5-4	TRBJ1-4	15	TGTGCCAGCAGCCTTCCGACTGACCGAGGCGAAAAACTGTTTTTT	CASSLPTDRGEKLFF
.	TRBD1	TRBV7-2	TRBJ1-4	16	TGTGCCAGCAGCTTGGCTCCCGGGACAGGGCGTGAAAAACTGTTTTTT	CASSLAPGTGREKLFF